This T cell receptor beta chain derives from a study of cytomegalovirus exposure and HLA in healthy donors. The CDR3 runs to 15 residues. Trimming at V came to 4 bases and at J to 7 bases, leaving 11 bases not matched to a gene. Looked up from germline, CDR1 is SEHNR and CDR2 is FQNEAQ (reference sequence). 13 Jbeta primers and 60 Vbeta primers were used for the PCR. Assay used: immunoSEQ multiplex PCR; TCRdb lists only in-frame clones, some missing. The table records about 150,000 clones, 82% of them present only once. This clone was seen a handful of times. V is TRBV7-9 and J is TRBJ1-2, with 8 bases fitting TRBD1. The receptor was isolated from a woman between 50 and 59 years old in good health and CMV-seropositive. The sample taken for sequencing was PBMCs. This chain's CDR3 is CASSSTGGMGGGYTF. The CDR3 DNA sequence: TGTGCCAGCAGCTCCACAGGGGGTATGGGGGGTGGCTACACCTTC.